The next 25 T cell receptor beta chains were all read from a single sample in a study of blood T cell repertoires in COVID-19. Assay used: immunoSEQ multiplex PCR; TCRdb lists only in-frame clones, some missing. This sample has roughly 380,000 clones, with 89% found just once. Material: peripheral blood. These receptors were collected from a middle-aged woman with COVID-19, enrolled during active disease.

This clone was seen just once. The V and J genes are TRBV6-4 and TRBJ2-1, with 11 positions matching TRBD1. The V gene's germline CDR1 is MRHNA and CDR2 SNTAGT. V lost 7 bases, J lost 6 bases, and 17 bases stayed unmatched. The CDR3 runs to 18 residues. Here the CDR3 reads CASNLKGLLDRGRNEQFF. DNA of the CDR3: TGTGCCAGCAATTTGAAAGGGTTATTGGACAGGGGGCGCAATGAGCAGTTCTTC.

Only a few counts were recorded for this clone. The chain couples TRBV3-1 (or the pseudogene TRBV3-2) to TRBJ2-5; TRBD2 agrees at 8 bases. Germline V gene sequence: CDR1 LGHDT, CDR2 YNNKEL (reference sequence). The trim removed 0 bases at V and 4 bases at J, leaving 13 bases unmatched. This CDR3 comprises 18 residues. CDR3 sequence: CASSQDRTSGSRGETQYF. Written as DNA, the CDR3 is TGTGCCAGCAGCCAAGATCGTACTAGCGGTTCCCGAGGAGAGACCCAGTACTTC.

This rearrangement joins TRBV27 to TRBJ1-6, with D unresolved. The CDR3 spans 15 residues. V was trimmed by 3 bases and J by 0 bases, leaving 6 bases between them. Germline CDR1 is MNHEY and CDR2 is SMNVEV (reference sequence). The CDR3 sequence is CASSLRSSYNSPLHF. CDR3 DNA sequence: TGTGCCAGCAGTTTGAGGAGCTCCTATAATTCACCCCTCCACTTT.

The rearrangement links TRBV2 to TRBJ1-1; 7 nucleotides match TRBD1. The germline gives CDR1 SNHLY, CDR2 FYNNEI. The V gene end was trimmed by 4 bases and the J gene end by 6 bases; junction bases not matched to a gene: 5. The CDR3 consists of 13 residues. CDR3 sequence reads: CASSGQGVSEAFF. In nucleotides, the CDR3 is TGTGCCAGCAGTGGGCAGGGGGTGTCTGAAGCTTTCTTT. The full variable domain, completed using reference TRBV2 and TRBJ1-1, is EPEVTQTPSHQVTQMGQEVILRCVPISNHLYFYWYRQILGQKVEFLVSFYNNEISEKSEIFDDQFSVERPDGSNFTLKIRSTKLEDSAMYFCASSGQGVSEAFFGQGTRLTVV.

V is TRBV5-4 and J is TRBJ1-4; D is unclear. V lost 4 bases and J lost 8, with 27 bases in between. Looked up from germline, CDR1 is SGHNT and CDR2 is YYREEE (reference sequence). The CDR3 is 18 amino acids. CDR3 sequence (DNA): TGTGCCAGCAGCGGCCTAGAGGGCGGTGAGGGTTCTAGCGAAAAACTGTTTTTT. Its protein product is CASSGLEGGEGSSEKLFF.

The chain employs TRBV11-2 and TRBJ1-2; D unclear. This CDR3 has 14 amino acids. Trimming took off 3 bases at V and 4 bases at J, with 12 bases between the two ends. Germline V lookup: CDR1 SGHAT, CDR2 FQNNGV. CDR3 sequence reads: CASSLREEGYGYTF. DNA for the CDR3: TGTGCCAGCAGCTTGCGAGAGGAGGGCTATGGCTACACCTTC. Full variable domain (rest looked up from reference TRBV11-2 and TRBJ1-2): EAGVAQSPRYKIIEKRQSVAFWCNPISGHATLYWYQQILGQGPKLLIQFQNNGVVDDSQLPKDRFSAERLKGVDSTLKIQPAKLEDSAVYLCASSLREEGYGYTFGSGTRLTVV.

The V call is TRBV7-6, the J call TRBJ1-4; 8 positions agree with TRBD1. V was pared by 5 bases and J by 3 bases, with 5 bases of the junction left unmatched. Germline lookup yields CDR1 SGHVS and CDR2 FNYEAQ. This CDR3 region has 15 residues. The DNA for the CDR3 is TGTGCCAGCAGCCGTCCGACAGGGGCTAATGAAAAACTGTTTTTT. It specifies CASSRPTGANEKLFF. Full variable domain (missing parts from reference TRBV7-6 and TRBJ1-4): GAGVSQSPRYKVTKRGQDVALRCDPISGHVSLYWYRQALGQGPEFLTYFNYEAQQDKSGLPNDRFSAERPEGSISTLTIQRTEQRDSAMYRCASSRPTGANEKLFFGSGTQLSVL.

This chain joins TRBV30 and TRBJ2-3, with D possibly matching TRBD1 (5 bases). The CDR3 contains 12 residues. Germline assignment: CDR1 GTSNPN and CDR2 SVGIG (reference sequence). Trimming cost V 8 bases and J 1 base, with 10 bases left between them. The CDR3 DNA follows: TGTGCCGGGGCTCGGGGCACAGATACGCAGTATTTT. Amino acids: CAGARGTDTQYF.

The V call is TRBV7-9, the J call TRBJ1-5, with D uncertain. CDR3 length: 15 amino acids. The V gene lost 2 bases and the J gene lost 3 bases, with 11 bases spanning the gap. Germline CDR1 SEHNR, CDR2 FQNEAQ (reference sequence). CDR3 sequence reads: CASSLSRDYNQPQHF. In DNA, the CDR3 is TGTGCCAGCAGCTTAAGCCGGGATTACAATCAGCCCCAGCATTTT.

The V gene is TRBV27, the J gene TRBJ1-1; D perhaps matches TRBD1 (5 bases). V gave up 3 bases and J gave up 3 bases, with 11 bases separating them. The CDR3 consists of 14 residues. Germline assignment: CDR1 MNHEY and CDR2 SMNVEV (reference sequence). CDR3 nucleotides: TGTGCCAGCAGTTTCCAGGGAGGGGACACTGAAGCTTTCTTT. Translating gives CASSFQGGDTEAFF.

CDR3 protein: CSASPTGSYNSPLHF. The CDR3 region has the DNA TGCAGTGCTAGTCCGACAGGGTCCTATAATTCACCCCTCCACTTT. The genes are TRBV20-1 and TRBJ1-6; 7 bases match TRBD1. V shed 3 bases and J 1 base; nucleotides not matched to a gene: 3. CDR3 length: 15 amino acids. The germline CDR1 and CDR2 sequences are DFQATT and SNEGSKA (reference sequence).

The chain uses TRBV7-9 and TRBJ2-3; 10 bases align to TRBD2. J gave up 2 bases and V 3 bases, and 5 bases lay outside the gene matches. The CDR3 extends over 16 amino acids. In germline, CDR1 is SEHNR, CDR2 FQNEAQ (reference sequence). CDR3 DNA sequence: TGTGCCAGCAGCTTTTCTAGCGGGGGAGACACAGATACGCAGTATTTT. It encodes CASSFSSGGDTDTQYF.

The J gene is TRBJ1-2, the V gene TRBV28, with no clear D. Germline lookup yields CDR1 MDHEN and CDR2 SYDVKM. CDR3 size: 14 residues. With 6 bases removed from V and 4 bases from J, the gap between germline ends came to 15 bases. CDR3 sequence: CASRLPVGSYGYTF. The CDR3 bases are TGTGCCAGCAGGCTCCCGGTAGGGAGCTATGGCTACACCTTC.

The chain has TRBV6-5 and TRBJ1-5; 10 nucleotides agree with TRBD1. Germline V gene sequence: CDR1 MNHEY, CDR2 SVGAGI. Trimming took 6 bases from V and 9 from J; bases not matched to a gene: 5. There are 13 residues in the CDR3. CDR3 sequence reads: CASSDRGLGPQHF. DNA of the CDR3: TGTGCCAGCAGCGACAGGGGGCTGGGGCCCCAGCATTTT.

This clone appeared a single time. This chain uses TRBV28 with TRBJ2-1; the match to TRBD2 covers 10 bases. After removal of 5 bases from V and 5 bases from J, the junction contained 3 bases not matched to a gene. The CDR3 consists of 14 residues. Germline lookup yields CDR1 MDHEN and CDR2 SYDVKM. The CDR3 coding sequence is TGTGCCAGCAGTGGGACTAGCGCTCACAATGAGCAGTTCTTC. This translates into CASSGTSAHNEQFF.

The chain links TRBV2 to TRBJ1-5; a weak D match, TRBD1 (6 bases). Trimming cost V 2 bases and J 2 bases, with 13 bases left between them. The germline V gene encodes CDR1 SNHLY and CDR2 FYNNEI. This CDR3 has 16 amino acids. This CDR3 reads CASSERLAGGNQPQHF. The CDR3 coding sequence is TGTGCCAGCAGTGAAAGGTTGGCAGGGGGCAATCAGCCCCAGCATTTT. Looking up the rest from reference TRBV2 and TRBJ1-5 gives the full variable domain: EPEVTQTPSHQVTQMGQEVILRCVPISNHLYFYWYRQILGQKVEFLVSFYNNEISEKSEIFDDQFSVERPDGSNFTLKIRSTKLEDSAMYFCASSERLAGGNQPQHFGDGTRLSIL.

In this sample, this clone turned up once. V gene TRBV18 combines with J gene TRBJ1-1; D uncertain. This CDR3 comprises 15 residues. Trimming shortened V by 3 bases and J by 5 bases, and 16 bases separated the two germline ends. The germline gives CDR1 KGHSH, CDR2 LQKENI. The CDR3 DNA reads as TGTGCCAGCTCACCCGGGAACGCCCTTGGGACTGAAGCTTTCTTT. Protein product: CASSPGNALGTEAFF.

This clone occurred once. The chain couples TRBV7-9 to TRBJ2-4; 7 bases map to TRBD1. The V segment lost 1 base and the J segment 5 bases; nucleotides outside the gene matches: 8. CDR1 is SEHNR, CDR2 FQNEAQ, per germline (reference sequence). The CDR3 runs to 16 residues. The DNA of the CDR3 is TGTGCCAGCAGCTTAGGCGACAGGGTAGAGGAAAACATTCAGTACTTC. The encoded protein is CASSLGDRVEENIQYF.

The chain couples TRBV5-6 to TRBJ2-7; possibly TRBD1 for D (6 bases). V was clipped by 2 bases and J by 0 bases, with 9 bases between them. CDR3 length: 14 amino acids. Germline V CDR1 and CDR2: SGHDT, YYEEEE. CDR3 sequence: CASSFGTISYEQYF. The CDR3 DNA is TGTGCCAGCAGCTTCGGGACAATCTCCTACGAGCAGTACTTC.

This chain connects TRBV27 to TRBJ1-1; D is uncertain. CDR3 length: 13 amino acids. Germline V gene sequence: CDR1 MNHEY, CDR2 SMNVEV (reference sequence). Trimming removed 6 bases from V and 3 bases from J, with 11 bases in between. CDR3 sequence reads: CASRFLRDTEAFF. DNA for the CDR3: TGTGCCAGCAGGTTCTTGAGGGACACTGAAGCTTTCTTT.

The chain recombines TRBV3-1 (or the pseudogene TRBV3-2) with TRBJ2-7; D tentatively reads TRBD1 or TRBD2 (6 bases each). Germline CDR1 LGHDT, CDR2 YNNKEL (reference sequence). The CDR3 is 12 amino acids. The germline V and J ends were trimmed by 6 bases and 6 bases, with 12 bases remaining between them. This CDR3 is CASRQQGGEQYF. CDR3 DNA: TGTGCCAGCAGGCAACAGGGAGGCGAGCAGTACTTC.

The chain has TRBV2 and TRBJ1-1; 9 bases fit TRBD1. Germline V gene data show CDR1 as SNHLY and CDR2 as FYNNEI. CDR3 length equals 15 residues. Trimming at V came to 4 bases and at J to 4 bases, leaving 7 bases not matched to a gene. The CDR3 protein is CASSGDRVGSTEAFF. In DNA form, the CDR3 reads TGTGCCAGCAGTGGGGACAGGGTTGGGAGCACTGAAGCTTTCTTT.

The genes are TRBV6-6 and TRBJ1-5; D remains ambiguous. Germline loops: CDR1 MNHNY, CDR2 SVGAGI (reference sequence). The germline V and J ends were trimmed by 0 bases and 0 bases, with 9 bases remaining between them. There are 16 residues in the CDR3. The CDR3 region is CASSYSRGYSNQPQHF. CDR3 bases: TGTGCCAGCAGTTACTCGCGGGGATATAGCAATCAGCCCCAGCATTTT.

The chain uses TRBV18 and TRBJ1-4; D is possibly TRBD1 (6 bases). The ends were cut back, 1 base at V and 6 bases at J, with 9 bases in the middle. Germline V gives CDR1 KGHSH, CDR2 LQKENI. This CDR3 region has 14 residues. CDR3 nucleotides: TGTGCCAGCTCACCACGAGAGGGGGATGAAAAACTGTTTTTT. It is translated as CASSPREGDEKLFF. The full variable domain, in which reference TRBV18 and TRBJ1-4 provide the parts outside the CDR3, is NAGVMQNPRHLVRRRGQEARLRCSPMKGHSHVYWYRQLPEEGLKFMVYLQKENIIDESGMPKERFSAEFPKEGPSILRIQQVVRGDSAAYFCASSPREGDEKLFFGSGTQLSVL.

This CDR3 reads CASSQDSAEDTQYF. In DNA, the CDR3 is TGCGCCAGCAGCCAAGATTCGGCGGAAGATACGCAGTATTTT. The chain links TRBV4-3 to TRBJ2-3; D remains ambiguous. Germline lookup yields CDR1 LGHNA and CDR2 YSLEER. The CDR3 spans 14 residues. Trimming shortened V by 0 bases and J by 5 bases, and 9 bases separated the two germline ends.